This passage covers 7 T cell receptor beta chains from one sample sequenced in a study of blood T cells in healthy people across ages. A second PCR of 7 to 11 cycles used a sample-barcoded 5' primer and a J-beta primer mix. TCRdb fed the 5' RACE reads into MiXCR, producing one record per CDR3 protein. The sample lists about a million distinct CDR3 sequences, roughly 51% seen once, with 20% to 25% in the top ten. The sequenced sample was blood. These receptors originate from a woman in her sixties or seventies in good health.

The V gene is TRBV30, the J gene TRBJ1-2, with TRBD1 as a possible D gene (6 bases). Trimming cost V 3 bases and J 3 bases, with 14 bases left between them. Germline CDR1 GTSNPN, CDR2 SVGIG (reference sequence). The CDR3 length is 14 residues. For the CDR3, the DNA is TGTGCCTGGAGGGTACAGGGTAGCGACTATGGCTACACCTTC. The encoded protein is CAWRVQGSDYGYTF.

The chain recombines TRBV3-1 with TRBJ2-3; TRBD2 aligns across 7 bases. V shed 2 bases and J 6 bases; nucleotides not matched to a gene: 8. This CDR3 contains 15 residues. Germline CDR1 is LGHDT and CDR2 is YNNKEL (reference sequence). CDR3: CASSQRLAETDTQYF. The CDR3 coding sequence is TGTGCCAGCAGCCAAAGGCTAGCGGAGACCGATACGCAGTATTTT.

V gene TRBV10-2 combines with J gene TRBJ1-4; D ambiguous. Per the germline V gene, CDR1 is WSHSY and CDR2 is SAAADI. CDR3 size: 14 residues. Between the trimmed V and J ends, which lost 5 bases and 7 bases, there was a span of 14 bases. As DNA, the CDR3 is TGCGCCAGCAGTTTAACTCCCAGAGGTGAAAAACTGTTTTTT. Encoded protein: CASSLTPRGEKLFF.

This clonotype was picked up a small number of times. J is TRBJ2-5 and V is TRBV7-2; unclear D gene. Judging by the DNA end, TRBJ2-7 fits better; the J call may be wrong. Germline V gene data show CDR1 as SGHTA and CDR2 as FQGNSA. The CDR3 contains 15 residues. CDR3 sequence (DNA): TGTGCCAGCAGCTTACTTGGCCCTGTGGTCTACGAGCAGTACTTC. Its translation: CASSLLGPVVYEQYF.

The CDR3 DNA reads TGTGCCAGCAGTTACTCGCATAGCGGTTCCTACGAGCAGTACTTC. It is translated as CASSYSHSGSYEQYF. The chain carries TRBV6-5 and TRBJ2-7; D is possibly TRBD2 (6 bases). There are 15 residues in the CDR3. The germline V gene has CDR1 MNHEY and CDR2 SVGAGI. Between the trimmed V and J ends, which lost 0 bases and 1 base, there was a span of 10 bases.

This clonotype showed up just a few times. V and J are TRBV10-3 and TRBJ2-7; 7 positions agree with TRBD2. CDR1 is ENHRY and CDR2 is SYGVKD in the germline V gene. CDR3 length: 14 residues. Trimming at V came to 8 bases and at J to 2 bases, leaving 9 bases not matched to a gene. CDR3 DNA sequence: TGTGCCATCGGAGGAGCGGGATTTACCTACGAGCAGTACTTC. Translated, it gives CAIGGAGFTYEQYF.

This chain joins TRBV4-2 and TRBJ2-4; a weak D match, TRBD2 (5 bases). The CDR3 is 15 residues long. Per the germline V gene, CDR1 is LGHNA and CDR2 is YNFKEQ. V lost 5 bases, J lost 1 base, and 12 bases lay in between. The CDR3 DNA is TGTGCCAGCAGCTCCAATGGGGAGGCCAAAAACATTCAGTACTTC. It translates to CASSSNGEAKNIQYF.